The 19 T cell receptor beta chains in this list originate from one sample, sequenced in a study of cytomegalovirus exposure and HLA in healthy donors. Using immunoSEQ multiplex PCR, the repertoire was profiled, and TCRdb retains in-frame clones only, with some absent. The sample gives 59,000 or so clones, roughly nine tenths of which show up once; roughly 15% is in the top ten. Sequenced material: PBMCs. These receptors were taken from a woman aged 18-29 years in good health and CMV-seronegative.

The rearrangement joins TRBV19 to TRBJ1-1; D is uncertain. CDR1 is LNHDA and CDR2 is SQIVND in the germline V gene (reference sequence). The CDR3 contains 14 residues. Trimming left V 4 bases short and J 7 bases short, with 16 bases between. The CDR3 DNA reads as TGTGCCAGTAGTAAGGGAGAGGGAGGGCTTGAAGCTTTCTTT. This encodes CASSKGEGGLEAFF.

The rearrangement links TRBV2 to TRBJ2-7; 10 bases align to TRBD2. Germline CDR1 is SNHLY and CDR2 is FYNNEI. V lost 5 bases, J lost 0 bases, and 7 bases stayed unmatched. The CDR3 runs to 16 residues. The CDR3 loop reads CASSYIGTSASYEQYF. In DNA, the CDR3 is TGTGCCAGCAGTTATATAGGGACTAGCGCCTCCTACGAGCAGTACTTC.

The chain links TRBV13 to TRBJ2-4; D is ambiguous. The CDR3 is 15 residues long. From germline, CDR1 is PRHDT and CDR2 FYEKMQ (reference sequence). Trimming stripped 5 bases from V and 0 bases from J, with 11 bases between. Here the CDR3 DNA reads TGTGCCAGCAGCCGCAAGACTGTAGCCAAAAACATTCAGTACTTC. The encoded protein is CASSRKTVAKNIQYF.

V is TRBV6-6 and J is TRBJ1-1; 8 nucleotides agree with TRBD1. V was clipped by 6 bases and J by 1 base; unmatched bases: 4. This CDR3 region has 14 residues. CDR1 is MNHNY, CDR2 SVGAGI, per germline (reference sequence). Here the CDR3 DNA reads TGTGCCAGCAGCACTGGACAGGGGAACACTGAAGCTTTCTTT. It translates to CASSTGQGNTEAFF.

The rearrangement joins TRBV6-5 to TRBJ1-2; TRBD1 is a possible D gene (5 bases). CDR1 MNHEY and CDR2 SVGAGI come from the germline V gene. This CDR3 contains 13 residues. Trimming removed 6 bases at V and 4 bases at J, with 12 bases between. The DNA for the CDR3 is TGTGCCAGCAGCTCTCCGGGACTCTATGGCTACACCTTC. As protein: CASSSPGLYGYTF.

The rearrangement joins TRBV19 to TRBJ2-7; 12 bases map to TRBD2. The CDR3 is 14 residues long. The V gene end was trimmed by 6 bases and the J gene end by 8 bases; junction bases not matched to a gene: 8. The germline gives CDR1 LNHDA, CDR2 SQIVND (reference sequence). The DNA of the CDR3 is TGTGCCAGTAGGCCTCTAGCGGGAGGGCCACAGCAGTACTTC. Translated: CASRPLAGGPQQYF.

The genes are TRBV2 and TRBJ2-1; 12 bases agree with TRBD2. V dropped 9 bases and J dropped 13; count of bases not matched to a gene: 4. CDR3 length: 11 amino acids. The germline CDR1 and CDR2 sequences are SNHLY and FYNNEI. CDR3 in amino acids: CASTSGRTQFF. The DNA for the CDR3 is TGTGCCAGTACTAGCGGGAGGACACAGTTCTTC.

V usage is TRBV7-8 and J usage is TRBJ2-7; 9 nucleotides agree with TRBD1. The CDR3 runs to 14 residues. The ends lost 6 bases at V and 4 bases at J; junction bases unmatched: 7. Per germline, CDR1 SGHVS and CDR2 FQNEAQ. CDR3 region: CASSRPGTGYEQYF. In nucleotides, the CDR3 is TGTGCCAGCAGTCGACCCGGGACAGGGTACGAGCAGTACTTC.

V and J are TRBV30 and TRBJ1-5; D not certain. This CDR3 comprises 12 residues. Trimming removed 1 base at V and 9 bases at J, with 10 bases between. CDR1 is GTSNPN and CDR2 is SVGIG in the germline V gene (reference sequence). DNA for the CDR3: TGTGCCTGGAGTGAAATCGCGGGGCCCCAGCATTTT. Translation: CAWSEIAGPQHF.

The chain joins TRBV5-6 to TRBJ1-3; a weak D match, TRBD1 (6 bases). Germline CDR1 reads SGHDT; CDR2 reads YYEEEE. With 4 bases removed from V and 0 bases from J, the gap between germline ends came to 11 bases. The CDR3 runs 15 residues. The CDR3 loop is CASSLDRYSGNTIYF. For the CDR3, the DNA is TGTGCCAGCAGCCTGGACAGATACTCTGGAAACACCATATATTTT.

The chain has TRBV19 and TRBJ2-3; D gene uncertain. V was cut by 4 bases and J by 0 bases, with 5 bases left in between. Germline V gene data show CDR1 as LNHDA and CDR2 as SQIVND (reference sequence). The CDR3 contains 13 residues. CDR3 bases: TGTGCCAGTAGTACCCTTAGCACAGATACGCAGTATTTT. Amino acid sequence: CASSTLSTDTQYF.

The DNA of the CDR3 is TGTGCCAGCAGTCCAACTAGCACAGATACGCAGTATTTT. Translating gives CASSPTSTDTQYF. The gene calls are TRBV11-1 and TRBJ2-3; D is uncertain. In germline, CDR1 is SGHAT, CDR2 FQDESV (reference sequence). The CDR3 runs to 13 residues. V lost 6 bases to trimming and J lost 0 bases, with 7 bases between them.

The chain combines TRBV11-2 with TRBJ2-1, with a possible D match to TRBD2 (6 bases). The CDR3 totals 15 residues. V was shortened by 4 bases and J by 9 bases, with 19 bases between the two germline ends. Germline lookup yields CDR1 SGHAT and CDR2 FQNNGV. The CDR3 region has the DNA TGTGCCAGCAGCTCCCTGATAGGGCTAGCGTTTGAGCAGTTCTTC. It specifies CASSSLIGLAFEQFF.

The chain uses TRBV7-2 and TRBJ2-7, with 11 bases that match TRBD1. After removal of 5 bases from V and 5 bases from J, the junction contained 8 bases not matched to a gene. The length of the CDR3 is 15 residues. Germline assignment: CDR1 SGHTA and CDR2 FQGNSA. The CDR3 coding sequence is TGTGCCAGCAGCCCTTACCGGGACAGGGGGAACGAGCAGTACTTC. This translates into CASSPYRDRGNEQYF.

In its sample, this clone was seen a few times. The chain joins TRBV27 to TRBJ2-3; maybe TRBD2 (7 bases). Between the trimmed V and J ends, which lost 4 bases and 5 bases, there was a span of 16 bases. The V gene's germline CDR1 is MNHEY and CDR2 SMNVEV (reference sequence). The CDR3 covers 15 residues. In DNA, the CDR3 is TGTGCCAGCAGTTCTCCGGGGGGCCAGGGAGATACGCAGTATTTT. Encoded protein: CASSSPGGQGDTQYF.

This chain joins TRBV23-1 and TRBJ2-3; the match to TRBD1 covers 8 bases. TRBV23-1 is an ORF for which the function is uncertain. Trimming cost V 4 bases and J 3 bases; bases outside gene matches: 15. CDR3 size: 18 residues. CDR3: CASSPKSGQGEGTDTQYF. DNA of the CDR3: TGCGCCAGCAGTCCGAAATCTGGACAGGGCGAGGGAACAGATACGCAGTATTTT.

The gene calls are TRBV28 and TRBJ2-5; weak D call: TRBD2 (6 bases). This CDR3 is 16 amino acids long. V was trimmed by 5 bases and J by 3 bases, leaving 19 bases between them. Per the germline V gene, CDR1 is MDHEN and CDR2 is SYDVKM. In DNA, the CDR3 is TGTGCCAGCAGTCCCCGGGCGGGGCCGGGAGAAGAGACCCAGTACTTC. It specifies CASSPRAGPGEETQYF.

V gene TRBV9 combines with J gene TRBJ1-2; D unclear. This CDR3 comprises 12 residues. Trimming cost V 3 bases and J 2 bases, with 5 bases left between them. Germline V lookup: CDR1 SGDLS, CDR2 YYNGEE. The CDR3 nucleotides are TGTGCCAGCAGCGCCCAGAACTATGGCTACACCTTC. This sequence encodes CASSAQNYGYTF.

This clone has only a few counts. The V call is TRBV5-5, the J call TRBJ2-3; 7 bases fit TRBD1. Germline CDR1 is SGHKS and CDR2 is YYEKEE (reference sequence). V gave up 4 bases and J gave up 2 bases; unmatched junction bases: 10. The CDR3 sequence is 16 residues long. This CDR3 is CASSPRQGQDTDTQYF. The CDR3 bases are TGTGCCAGCAGCCCCAGACAGGGACAAGACACAGATACGCAGTATTTT.